This T cell receptor (beta chain) was recorded in a study of OX40 agonist ivuxolimab in advanced cancers. The overall study: At doses from 0.01 to 10 mg/kg, patients were given intravenous ivuxolimab every 2 weeks. Prior checkpoint blockade (anti-PD-1, anti-PD-L1 or anti-CTLA-4) was permitted; around 39% had it. General observations from the study: Normalized T-cell clonal expansion was also low in a subset of nonresponders.

Peripheral blood came from all dose cohorts at three timepoints. The data were produced by immunoSEQ multiplex PCR, yet TCRdb's version contains in-frame clones alone and is incomplete. Altogether about 83,000 clones are present, roughly 84% being singletons, with the ten largest covering less than 9.5%. Concerning this clone itself: Its specificity is not known.

CDR1 and CDR2 (germline): MNHNS, SASEGT. CDR3 length equals 11 residues. V dropped 1 base and J dropped 10 bases, with 8 bases sitting between them. The chain uses TRBV6-1 and TRBJ2-7, with D possibly TRBD1 on 5 matching bases. This TCR came from an adult with an advanced solid tumor such as melanoma, head and neck, liver or kidney cancer. The sequences come from CD4+ or CD8+ T cells sorted from blood, collected in a trial of the OX40 agonist ivuxolimab. In nucleotides, the CDR3 is TGTGCCAGCAGTGAAGTGCAGGGACAGTACTTC. Translated, it gives CASSEVQGQYF.